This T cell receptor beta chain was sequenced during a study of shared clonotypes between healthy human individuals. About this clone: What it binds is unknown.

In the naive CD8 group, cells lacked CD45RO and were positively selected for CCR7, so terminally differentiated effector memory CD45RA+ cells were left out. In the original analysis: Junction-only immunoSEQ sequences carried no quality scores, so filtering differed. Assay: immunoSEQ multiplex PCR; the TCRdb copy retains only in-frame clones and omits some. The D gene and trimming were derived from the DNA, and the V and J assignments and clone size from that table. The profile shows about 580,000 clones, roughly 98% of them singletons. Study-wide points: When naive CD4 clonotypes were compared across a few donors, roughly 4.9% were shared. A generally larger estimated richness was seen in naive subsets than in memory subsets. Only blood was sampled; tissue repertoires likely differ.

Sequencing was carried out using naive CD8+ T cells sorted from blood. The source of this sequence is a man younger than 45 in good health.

The CDR3 DNA follows: TGTGCCAGCAGCTCCCGCTGGGGGGAAGGTTACAATGAGCAGTTCTTC. Encoded protein: CASSSRWGEGYNEQFF. The rearrangement links TRBV9 to TRBJ2-1; perhaps TRBD2 as D (6 bases). There are 16 residues in the CDR3. V dropped 4 bases and J dropped 4 bases, with 18 bases sitting between them. Germline loops: CDR1 SGDLS, CDR2 YYNGEE.